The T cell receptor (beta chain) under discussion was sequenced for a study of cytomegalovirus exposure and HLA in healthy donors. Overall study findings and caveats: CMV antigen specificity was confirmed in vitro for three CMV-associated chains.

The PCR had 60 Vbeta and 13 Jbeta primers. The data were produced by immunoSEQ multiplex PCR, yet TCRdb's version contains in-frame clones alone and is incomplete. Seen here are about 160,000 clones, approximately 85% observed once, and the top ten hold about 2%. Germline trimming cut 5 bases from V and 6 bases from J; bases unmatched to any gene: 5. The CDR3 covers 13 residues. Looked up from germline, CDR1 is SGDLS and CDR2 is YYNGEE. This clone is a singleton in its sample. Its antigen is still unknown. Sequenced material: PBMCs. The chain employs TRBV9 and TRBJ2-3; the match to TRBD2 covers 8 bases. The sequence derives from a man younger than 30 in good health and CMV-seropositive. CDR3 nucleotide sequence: TGTGCCAGCAGTCGGGGGGGGCAGGATACGCAGTATTTT. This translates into CASSRGGQDTQYF.